This T cell receptor beta chain comes out of a study of T cell repertoires in cytomegalovirus infection. Study overall: Public TCR beta signatures marked donors with CMV infection and the matching HLA.

Per the germline V gene, CDR1 is LGHNA and CDR2 is YNFKEQ. V lost 1 base and J lost 5, with 12 bases in between. The CDR3 covers 15 residues. TCRdb itself ran the reads through MiXCR, one entry per CDR3 protein. The sample includes around 140,000 distinct CDR3 sequences, about 32% of them seen just once. This clonotype has more than one count but fewer than ten. The antigen is unknown. This TCR derives from a human donor in good health (CMV status not recorded). Some clones in this sample may be carry-over from other donors' samples. The rearrangement joins TRBV4-2 to TRBJ2-1, with D perhaps matching TRBD1 (6 bases). The sequenced sample was CD8+ T cells from cultured PBMCs, obtained from culture after CMV antigen stimulation. CDR3 nucleotides: TGTGCCAGCAGCCAAGTTGGGGGCCATAACAATGAGCAGTTCTTC. It translates to CASSQVGGHNNEQFF.